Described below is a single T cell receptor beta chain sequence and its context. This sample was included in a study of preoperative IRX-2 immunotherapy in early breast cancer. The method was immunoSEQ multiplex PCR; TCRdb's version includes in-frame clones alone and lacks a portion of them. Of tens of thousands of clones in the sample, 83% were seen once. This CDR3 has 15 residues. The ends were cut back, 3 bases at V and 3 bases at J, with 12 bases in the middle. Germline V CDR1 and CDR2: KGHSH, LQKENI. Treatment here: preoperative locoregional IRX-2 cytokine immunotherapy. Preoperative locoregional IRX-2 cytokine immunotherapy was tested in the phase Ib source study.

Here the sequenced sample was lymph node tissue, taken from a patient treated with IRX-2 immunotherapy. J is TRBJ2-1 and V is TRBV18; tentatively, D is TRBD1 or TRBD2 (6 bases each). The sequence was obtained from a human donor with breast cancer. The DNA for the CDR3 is TGTGCCAGCTCACCGTGGAGGGGGGACTACAATGAGCAGTTCTTC. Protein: CASSPWRGDYNEQFF.